Listed here are 10 T cell receptor beta chains from one sample, sequenced in a study of T-cell reconstitution after alpha-beta-depleted transplantation in children. For TCRbeta, the library was prepared with unique molecular identifiers. One entry per CDR3 protein results from TCRdb running MiXCR on the PCR reads. The sample records hundreds of thousands of distinct CDR3 sequences, roughly 17% being singletons. The sample was PBMCs from the stem cell graft donor, taken from the stem cell graft. The receptors come from a human donor who donated a stem cell graft to a child with acute myeloid leukemia.

This clonotype was seen repeatedly, ten times or more. The chain links TRBV6-5 to TRBJ2-7; D is unresolved. Per the germline V gene, CDR1 is MNHEY and CDR2 is SVGAGI. The CDR3 covers 13 residues. The V gene lost 4 bases and the J gene lost 5 bases, with 12 bases spanning the gap. CDR3 DNA: TGTGCCAGCAGTTCTTCCTTTGTGGACGAGCAGTACGTC. Amino acid sequence: CASSSSFVDEQYV.

This clonotype was found a few times. The rearrangement links TRBV7-2 to TRBJ2-1; D is undetermined. The CDR3 spans 16 residues. Germline-derived CDR1 and CDR2 are SGHTA and FQGNSA. V lost 5 bases and J lost 0, with 14 bases in between. The CDR3 is CASSPRFHPSYNEQFF. CDR3 nucleotides: TGTGCCAGCAGCCCCCGGTTTCATCCCTCCTACAATGAGCAGTTCTTC.

This clonotype has ten or more counts. The rearrangement links TRBV20-1 to TRBJ1-5; 8 bases are a match to TRBD1. The CDR3 runs 14 residues. J lost 7 bases, V lost 2 bases, and 7 bases had no gene match. Germline V CDR1 and CDR2: DFQATT, SNEGSKA (reference sequence). CDR3 coding DNA: TGCAGTGCTAGATATGACAGGGGTGGACAGCCCCAGCATTTT. Translation: CSARYDRGGQPQHF.

The rearrangement links TRBV7-6 to TRBJ1-3; 7 nucleotides line up with TRBD1. V lost 2 bases and J lost 4; bases outside the gene matches: 5. CDR1 and CDR2 (germline): SGHVS, FNYEAQ. This CDR3 has 15 residues. CDR3 sequence (DNA): TGTGCCAGCAGCTTAAGTCAGGGGGACGGAAACACCATATATTTT. Protein sequence: CASSLSQGDGNTIYF.

This clonotype has ten or more counts. The V call is TRBV20-1, the J call TRBJ1-1; a possible D gene is TRBD1 (6 bases). V lost 0 bases and J lost 1, with 18 bases in between. Germline assignment: CDR1 DFQATT and CDR2 SNEGSKA (reference sequence). This CDR3 comprises 17 residues. CDR3 protein: CSARDLIGGAENTEAFF. The CDR3 DNA is TGCAGTGCTAGAGATCTGATCGGGGGCGCGGAGAACACTGAAGCTTTCTTT.

This clonotype was observed at least ten times. J is TRBJ2-2 and V is TRBV5-6; 7 nucleotides line up with TRBD1. Germline values: CDR1 SGHDT, CDR2 YYEEEE. CDR3 length: 14 residues. Germline trimming cut 5 bases from V and 5 bases from J; bases unmatched to any gene: 6. CDR3 protein: CASRTTGRTGELFF. The CDR3 nucleotides are TGTGCCAGCAGGACGACAGGGAGAACCGGGGAGCTGTTTTTT.

At least ten counts were recorded for this clonotype. The chain links TRBV9 to TRBJ1-2, with a possible D match to TRBD1 (5 bases). This CDR3 contains 15 residues. Trimming stripped 3 bases from V and 9 bases from J, with 21 bases between. Per germline, CDR1 SGDLS and CDR2 YYNGEE. Here the CDR3 DNA reads TGTGCCAGCAGCGCCGCGGGGCGACTCCCATCACGCTACACCTTC. Protein sequence: CASSAAGRLPSRYTF. Full variable domain (remainder filled in from reference TRBV9 and TRBJ1-2): DSGVTQTPKHLITATGQRVTLRCSPRSGDLSVYWYQQSLDQGLQFLIQYYNGEERAKGNILERFSAQQFPDLHSELNLSSLELGDSALYFCASSAAGRLPSRYTFGSGTRLTVV.

Comment on this clonotype: This may come from a read error, since a much larger clone is one base off. This likely comes from a read error, as the CDR3 has no conserved phenylalanine or tryptophan at its end. The V gene is TRBV20-1, the J gene TRBJ2-1; weak D call: TRBD1 (5 bases). V shed 1 base and J shed 0 bases, with 16 bases lying between them. The CDR3 contains 17 residues. The germline V gene has CDR1 DFQATT and CDR2 SNEGSKA (reference sequence). CDR3 nucleotides: TGCAGTGCTAGAGCAAAGGAGAGACAGCGCTCCTACAATGAGCAGTTCTCC. Encoded protein: CSARAKERQRSYNEQFS.

The chain is built from TRBV20-1 and TRBJ2-5; the match to TRBD2 covers 13 bases. Looked up from germline, CDR1 is DFQATT and CDR2 is SNEGSKA (reference sequence). V lost 0 bases, J lost 5 bases, and 9 bases stayed unmatched. This CDR3 has 17 amino acids. This CDR3 reads CSARDRLTSGGMETQYF. The CDR3 DNA reads as TGCAGTGCTAGAGATCGTCTGACTAGCGGGGGGATGGAGACCCAGTACTTC.

This chain joins TRBV11-2 and TRBJ1-1, with 8 bases lining up with TRBD1. This CDR3 comprises 19 residues. CDR1 SGHAT and CDR2 FQNNGV come from the germline V gene. V shed 3 bases and J 4 bases; nucleotides not matched to a gene: 19. DNA of the CDR3: TGTGCCAGCAGCTTTAGGGAACCGCAGGGGGCGGGAGCAGGCACTGAAGCTTTCTTT. Its translation: CASSFREPQGAGAGTEAFF. Supplemented by reference TRBV11-2 and TRBJ1-1, the full variable domain reads EAGVAQSPRYKIIEKRQSVAFWCNPISGHATLYWYQQILGQGPKLLIQFQNNGVVDDSQLPKDRFSAERLKGVDSTLKIQPAKLEDSAVYLCASSFREPQGAGAGTEAFFGQGTRLTVV.